Following are 18 T cell receptor beta chains from one sample sequenced in a study of blood T cell repertoires in COVID-19. Repertoires were generated with immunoSEQ multiplex PCR, while TCRdb's copy carries only in-frame clones and drops some. The table shows around 290,000 clones, with about 90% occurring only once. The sample comprised peripheral blood. The origin of the receptors is a woman between 50 and 59 years old who had recovered from COVID-19.

The chain combines TRBV7-3 with TRBJ2-1; the match to TRBD2 covers 10 bases. J was trimmed by 3 bases and V by 4 bases; bases with no gene match: 3. CDR1 and CDR2 (germline): SGHTA, FQGTGA. This CDR3 comprises 15 residues. CDR3 nucleotide sequence: TGTGCCAGCAGCTCTAGCGGGAGCTACTACAATGAGCAGTTCTTC. This sequence encodes CASSSSGSYYNEQFF.

This chain uses TRBV25-1 with TRBJ2-3; TRBD2 aligns across 7 bases. The CDR3 contains 15 residues. The J segment lost 7 bases and the V segment lost 0 bases, leaving 7 bases of the junction unmatched. Germline V gene lookup returns CDR1 MGHDK and CDR2 SYGVNS. CDR3 nucleotide sequence: TGTGCCAGCAGTGAATACGGCGGGAGAGGGAATACGCAGTATTTT. It specifies CASSEYGGRGNTQYF.

This clone has a handful of counts. The chain recombines TRBV30 with TRBJ1-5; no definite D call. From germline, CDR1 is GTSNPN and CDR2 SVGIG (reference sequence). Between the trimmed V and J ends, which lost 4 bases and 6 bases, there was a span of 13 bases. This CDR3 has 13 residues. The CDR3 protein is CAWNLRPTQPQHF. CDR3 DNA: TGTGCCTGGAACTTGCGCCCCACTCAGCCCCAGCATTTT.

The chain carries TRBV9 and TRBJ2-7; D possibly corresponds to TRBD2 (6 bases). CDR1 is SGDLS and CDR2 is YYNGEE in the germline V gene. This CDR3 contains 15 residues. V was shortened by 0 bases and J by 4 bases, with 14 bases between the two germline ends. The CDR3 DNA follows: TGTGCCAGCAGCGTAGGGGGGGTAAATATGTACGAGCAGTACTTC. This codes for CASSVGGVNMYEQYF.

This rearrangement joins TRBV11-3 to TRBJ2-5; 7 bases align to TRBD1. V lost 5 bases and J lost 4; bases outside the gene matches: 7. This CDR3 spans 14 amino acids. Germline CDR1 SGHNT, CDR2 YENEEA. The CDR3 loop reads CASSKGQRGETQYF. CDR3 bases: TGTGCCAGCAGCAAGGGACAGCGAGGAGAGACCCAGTACTTC.

The chain combines TRBV14 with TRBJ2-7; no definite D call. The CDR3 sequence is 15 residues long. V lost 0 bases and J lost 4, with 13 bases in between. From germline, CDR1 is SGHDN and CDR2 FVKESK. The CDR3 is CASSQEERLRYEQYF. The CDR3 coding sequence is TGTGCCAGCAGCCAAGAAGAGAGGCTTAGATACGAGCAGTACTTC.

The chain carries TRBV9 and TRBJ2-7; the D gene is possibly TRBD1 (5 bases). The CDR3 extends over 15 amino acids. V gave up 0 bases and J gave up 6 bases, with 16 bases separating them. The V gene's germline CDR1 is SGDLS and CDR2 YYNGEE. CDR3 amino acids: CASSVEPGILSEQYF. CDR3 sequence (DNA): TGTGCCAGCAGCGTAGAGCCAGGGATTCTCTCCGAGCAGTACTTC.

The V and J genes are TRBV6-5 and TRBJ1-5; unclear D gene. The germline CDR1 and CDR2 sequences are MNHEY and SVGAGI. This CDR3 spans 13 amino acids. Trimming took 8 bases from V and 8 from J, leaving 16 bases between them. The CDR3 sequence is CASRLIYGEPQHF. The CDR3, as DNA: TGTGCCAGCCGTCTTATCTACGGAGAGCCCCAGCATTTT.

The CDR3 DNA reads TGTGCCAGCAGCGCAGGACAGGGGGTGTGGGAAAAACTGTTTTTT. It encodes CASSAGQGVWEKLFF. The rearrangement links TRBV5-5 to TRBJ1-4, with 10 bases matching TRBD1. The J segment lost 8 bases and the V segment lost 4 bases, leaving 8 bases of the junction unmatched. Germline V gene data show CDR1 as SGHKS and CDR2 as YYEKEE (reference sequence). The CDR3 runs to 15 residues.

The chain recombines TRBV2 with TRBJ1-5; possibly TRBD1 for D (6 bases). CDR1 SNHLY and CDR2 FYNNEI come from the germline V gene. This CDR3 has 18 residues. V gave up 6 bases and J gave up 3 bases, with 24 bases separating them. The CDR3 DNA reads TGTGCCAGCAGCCAGGGGCTAGGAAGTGCACAGGTCAATCAGCCCCAGCATTTT. Its translation is CASSQGLGSAQVNQPQHF.

The rearrangement joins TRBV10-3 to TRBJ2-7; the match to TRBD2 covers 7 bases. The CDR3 spans 13 residues. V was pared by 10 bases and J by 0 bases, with 6 bases of the junction left unmatched. The germline gives CDR1 ENHRY, CDR2 SYGVKD. The CDR3 DNA reads as TGTGCCACTCTAGCGGATAGCTCCTACGAGCAGTACTTC. As protein: CATLADSSYEQYF.

The chain recombines TRBV27 with TRBJ1-2, with D uncertain. This CDR3 is built from 14 residues. The V gene's germline CDR1 is MNHEY and CDR2 SMNVEV (reference sequence). Trimming took off 5 bases at V and 1 base at J, with 11 bases between the two ends. CDR3 sequence (DNA): TGTGCCAGCAGTCCCCTGACACTTAACTATGGCTACACCTTC. Amino acids: CASSPLTLNYGYTF.

The chain carries TRBV7-2 and TRBJ1-2; D is perhaps TRBD1 (5 bases). V lost 4 bases to trimming and J lost 8 bases, with 23 bases between them. Per the germline V gene, CDR1 is SGHTA and CDR2 is FQGNSA. The CDR3 is 16 residues long. The CDR3 nucleotides read TGTGCCAGCAGCTCTCAGGGTCGACCGTCCATGGAGGGCTACACCTTC. This encodes CASSSQGRPSMEGYTF.

V is TRBV19 and J is TRBJ2-3; tentative D call: TRBD2 (5 bases). This CDR3 has 14 amino acids. Germline V gives CDR1 LNHDA, CDR2 SQIVND (reference sequence). V lost 7 bases and J 7 bases, leaving 18 bases between the germline ends. CDR3 DNA sequence: TGTGCCAGTAACCCTGGGTCTAGCATATATACGCAGTATTTT. Translating it yields CASNPGSSIYTQYF.

The chain uses TRBV28 and TRBJ1-4, with D possibly TRBD1 on 6 matching bases. Germline CDR1 MDHEN, CDR2 SYDVKM. This CDR3 has 14 residues. With 6 bases removed from V and 7 bases from J, the gap between germline ends came to 15 bases. CDR3 sequence: CASRGTPLFEKLFF. Written as DNA, the CDR3 is TGTGCCAGCAGAGGGACACCATTATTTGAAAAACTGTTTTTT.

The chain links TRBV24-1 to TRBJ1-2; 11 bases agree with TRBD1. CDR1 is KGHDR, CDR2 SFDVKD, per germline. J was trimmed by 4 bases and V by 3 bases; bases with no gene match: 3. The CDR3 runs to 15 residues. DNA of the CDR3: TGTGCCACCAGTGATCGGGACAGGGGGTTCTATGGCTACACCTTC. It specifies CATSDRDRGFYGYTF.

This chain uses TRBV20-1 with TRBJ2-3, with D possibly being TRBD2 (5 bases). The CDR3 spans 12 residues. Germline-derived CDR1 and CDR2 are DFQATT and SNEGSKA (reference sequence). With 3 bases removed from V and 4 bases from J, the gap between germline ends came to 8 bases. CDR3 in amino acids: CSASVGADTQYF. In DNA, the CDR3 is TGCAGTGCTAGTGTGGGAGCAGATACGCAGTATTTT.

This chain's CDR3 is CASRGAGTAKYEQYF. CDR3 coding DNA: TGTGCCAGCAGGGGGGCTGGGACAGCCAAATACGAGCAGTACTTC. The gene calls are TRBV28 and TRBJ2-7; 7 nucleotides line up with TRBD1. V lost 6 bases to trimming and J lost 4 bases; unmatched junction nucleotides: 12. Germline assignment: CDR1 MDHEN and CDR2 SYDVKM. CDR3 size: 15 residues.